The clone carrying this TCR beta chain came up a few times. No antigen is known for it. These data belong to a study of T cell repertoires in cytomegalovirus infection. Whole-study context: Well-studied HLA-B-restricted CMV epitopes were used in the study alongside recently identified HLA-C-restricted ones. Public TCR beta signatures were indicative of both CMV infection and a matching HLA type. General observations from the study: Carriage of CMV together with the relevant HLA was identifiable through cumulative public TCR beta family frequency. Within the response measured ex vivo, HLA-C-restricted CMV-specific TCR beta clonotypes were dominant.

TCRdb ran MiXCR on the reads and lists one entry per CDR3 protein. The sample lists around 500,000 distinct CDR3 sequences; roughly 46% were seen once. The CDR3 runs to 16 residues. The V and J ends lost 0 bases and 6 bases, in that order; junction bases with no gene match: 10. The germline CDR1 and CDR2 sequences are MNHNY and SVGAGI (reference sequence). This TCR was sampled from a human donor in good health (CMV status not recorded). Some clones in this sample may be carry-over from other donors' samples. The sequences come from cultured PBMCs, collected from culture after CMV antigen stimulation. This chain uses TRBV6-6 with TRBJ2-7, with 8 nucleotides matching TRBD2. The CDR3 nucleotides are TGTGCCAGCAGTTACTCGGCGGGACTAGTTTTTTCCGAGCAGTACTTC. Residues: CASSYSAGLVFSEQYF.